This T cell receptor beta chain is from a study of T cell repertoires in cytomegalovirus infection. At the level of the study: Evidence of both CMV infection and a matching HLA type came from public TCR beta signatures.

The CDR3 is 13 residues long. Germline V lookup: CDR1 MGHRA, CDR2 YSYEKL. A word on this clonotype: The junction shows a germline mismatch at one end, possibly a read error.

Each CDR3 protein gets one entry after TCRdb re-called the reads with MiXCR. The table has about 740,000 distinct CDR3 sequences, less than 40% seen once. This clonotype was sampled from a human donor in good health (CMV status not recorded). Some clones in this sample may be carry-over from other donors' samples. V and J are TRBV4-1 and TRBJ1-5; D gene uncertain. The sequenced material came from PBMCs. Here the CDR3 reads CSSSQDRGQPQHF. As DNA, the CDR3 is TGTTCCAGCAGCCAAGACCGAGGGCAGCCCCAGCATTTT.